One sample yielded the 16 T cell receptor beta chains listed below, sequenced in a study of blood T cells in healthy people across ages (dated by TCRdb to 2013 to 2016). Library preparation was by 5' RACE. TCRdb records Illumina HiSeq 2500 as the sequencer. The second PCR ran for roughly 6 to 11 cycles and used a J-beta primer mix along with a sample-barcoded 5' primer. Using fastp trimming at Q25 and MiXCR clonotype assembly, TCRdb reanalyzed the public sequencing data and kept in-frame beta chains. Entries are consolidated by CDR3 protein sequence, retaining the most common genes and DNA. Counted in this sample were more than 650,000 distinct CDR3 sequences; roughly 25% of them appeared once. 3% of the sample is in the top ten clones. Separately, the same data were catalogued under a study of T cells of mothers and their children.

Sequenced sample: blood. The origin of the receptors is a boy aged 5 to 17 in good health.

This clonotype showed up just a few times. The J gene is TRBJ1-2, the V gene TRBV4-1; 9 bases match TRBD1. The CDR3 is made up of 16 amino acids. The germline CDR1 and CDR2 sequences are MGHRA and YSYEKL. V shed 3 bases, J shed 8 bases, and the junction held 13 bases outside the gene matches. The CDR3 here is CASSQAPQGATEGYTF. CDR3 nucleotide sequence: TGCGCCAGCAGCCAGGCACCACAGGGGGCAACGGAGGGCTACACCTTC.

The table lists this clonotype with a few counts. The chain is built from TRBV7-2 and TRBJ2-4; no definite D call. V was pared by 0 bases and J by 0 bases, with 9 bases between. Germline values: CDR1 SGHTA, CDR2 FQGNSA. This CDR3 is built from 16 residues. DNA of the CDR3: TGTGCCAGCAGCTTAGCTTGGTCTTTAGCCAAAAACATTCAGTACTTC. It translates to CASSLAWSLAKNIQYF.

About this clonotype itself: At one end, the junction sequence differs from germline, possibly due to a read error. This chain's CDR3 is CASSGGLHSYGQYF. The CDR3 DNA follows: TGTGCCAGCAGCGGGGGGCTCCACTCCTACGGGCAGTACTTC. The chain is built from TRBV25-1 and TRBJ2-7; D may be TRBD2 (7 bases). Germline V gene lookup returns CDR1 MGHDK and CDR2 SYGVNS. This CDR3 contains 14 residues.

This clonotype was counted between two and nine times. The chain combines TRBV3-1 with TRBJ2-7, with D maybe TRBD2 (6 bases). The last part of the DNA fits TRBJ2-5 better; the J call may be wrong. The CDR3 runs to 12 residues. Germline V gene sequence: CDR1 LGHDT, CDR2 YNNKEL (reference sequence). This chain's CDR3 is CATSGLQETQYF. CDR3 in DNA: TGTGCCACAAGCGGGCTCCAAGAGACCCAGTACTTC.

The CDR3 spells CASRGLGMGSYF. The CDR3, as DNA: TGTGCCAGCAGAGGATTAGGGATGGGGTCGTACTTC. The chain combines TRBV27 with TRBJ2-4; D gene ambiguous. The germline V gene encodes CDR1 MNHEY and CDR2 SMNVEV (reference sequence). This CDR3 is 12 amino acids long. The germline V and J ends were trimmed by 6 bases and 15 bases, with 18 bases remaining between them.

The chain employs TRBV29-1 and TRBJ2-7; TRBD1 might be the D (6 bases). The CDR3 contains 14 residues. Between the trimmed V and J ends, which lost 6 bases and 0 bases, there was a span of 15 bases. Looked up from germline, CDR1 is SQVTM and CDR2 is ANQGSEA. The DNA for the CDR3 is TGCAGCGTCGTGCAGGGGACCTCCTCCTACGAGCAGTACTTC. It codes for CSVVQGTSSYEQYF.

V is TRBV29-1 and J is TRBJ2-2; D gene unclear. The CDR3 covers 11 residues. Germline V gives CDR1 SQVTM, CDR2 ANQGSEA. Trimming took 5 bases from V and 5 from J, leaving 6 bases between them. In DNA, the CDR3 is TGCAGCGTTTTGAGGACCGGGGAGCTGTTTTTT. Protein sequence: CSVLRTGELFF.

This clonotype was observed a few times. The chain's CDR3 is CASSFPGREKTQYF. In DNA form, the CDR3 reads TGTGCCAGCAGTTTCCCCGGGAGGGAGAAGACCCAGTACTTC. This chain uses TRBV28 with TRBJ2-5, with 8 bases that match TRBD2. The V gene's germline CDR1 is MDHEN and CDR2 SYDVKM. The CDR3 totals 14 residues. Trimming took 3 bases from V and 6 from J; bases not matched to a gene: 6.

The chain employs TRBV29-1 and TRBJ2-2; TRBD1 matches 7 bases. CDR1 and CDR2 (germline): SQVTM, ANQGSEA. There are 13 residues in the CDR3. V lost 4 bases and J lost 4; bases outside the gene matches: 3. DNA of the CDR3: TGCAGCGTTGTACAGGGGAGCACCGGGGAGCTGTTTTTT. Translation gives CSVVQGSTGELFF.

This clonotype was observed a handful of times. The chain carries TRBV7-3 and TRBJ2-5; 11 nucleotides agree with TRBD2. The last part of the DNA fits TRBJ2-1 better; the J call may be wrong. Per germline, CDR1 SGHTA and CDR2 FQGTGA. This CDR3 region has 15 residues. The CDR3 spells CAGHQTSGVESEQFF. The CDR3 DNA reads TGTGCCGGCCACCAGACTAGCGGGGTGGAGAGTGAGCAGTTCTTC.

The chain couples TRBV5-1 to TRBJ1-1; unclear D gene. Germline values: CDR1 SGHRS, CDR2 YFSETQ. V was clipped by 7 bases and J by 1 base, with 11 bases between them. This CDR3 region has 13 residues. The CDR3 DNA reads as TGCGCCAGCCTTAGGGAACCGAACACTGAAGCTTTCTTT. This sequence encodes CASLREPNTEAFF.

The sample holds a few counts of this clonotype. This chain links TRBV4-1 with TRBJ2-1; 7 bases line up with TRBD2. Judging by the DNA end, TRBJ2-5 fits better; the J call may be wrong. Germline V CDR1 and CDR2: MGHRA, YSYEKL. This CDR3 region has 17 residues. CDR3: CASSLWAGEESVETQYF. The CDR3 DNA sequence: TGCGCCAGCAGCCTTTGGGCGGGGGAAGAGTCTGTAGAGACCCAGTACTTC.

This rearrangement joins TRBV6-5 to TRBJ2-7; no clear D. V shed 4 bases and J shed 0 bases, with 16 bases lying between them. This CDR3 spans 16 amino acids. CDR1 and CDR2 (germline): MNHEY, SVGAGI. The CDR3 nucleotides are TGTGCCAGCAGTTCCCCCCGTGACCGCAGCTCCTACGAGCAGTACTTC. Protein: CASSSPRDRSSYEQYF.

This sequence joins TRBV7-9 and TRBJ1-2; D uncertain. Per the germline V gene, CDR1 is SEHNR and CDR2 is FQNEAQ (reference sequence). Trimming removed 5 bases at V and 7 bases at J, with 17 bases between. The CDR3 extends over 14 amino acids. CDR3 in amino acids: CASSLISLKGGYTF. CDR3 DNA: TGTGCCAGCAGCCTAATTTCCCTTAAAGGTGGCTACACCTTC. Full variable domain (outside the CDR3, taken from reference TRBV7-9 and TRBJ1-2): DTGVSQNPRHKITKRGQNVTFRCDPISEHNRLYWYRQTLGQGPEFLTYFQNEAQLEKSRLLSDRFSAERPKGSFSTLEIQRTEQGDSAMYLCASSLISLKGGYTFGSGTRLTVV.

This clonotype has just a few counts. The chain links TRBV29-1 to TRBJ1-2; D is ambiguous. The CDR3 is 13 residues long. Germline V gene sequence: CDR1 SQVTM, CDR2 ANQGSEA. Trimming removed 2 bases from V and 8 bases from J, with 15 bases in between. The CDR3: CSVERARSGGYTF. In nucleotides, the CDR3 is TGCAGCGTTGAAAGGGCGAGGTCAGGCGGCTACACCTTC.

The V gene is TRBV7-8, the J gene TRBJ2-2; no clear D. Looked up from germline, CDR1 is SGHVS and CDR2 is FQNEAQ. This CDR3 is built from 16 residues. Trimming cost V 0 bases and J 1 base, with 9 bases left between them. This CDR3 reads CASSLARPVNTGELFF. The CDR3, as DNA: TGTGCCAGCAGCTTAGCCCGGCCGGTGAACACCGGGGAGCTGTTTTTT.